Included here is one T cell receptor (beta chain) sequence, with context. The CDR3 is 15 amino acids. V was clipped by 3 bases and J by 8 bases, with 16 bases between them. From germline, CDR1 is MNHNS and CDR2 SASEGT. Each replicate PCR on the sorted subsets used approximately 180 ng DNA (around 30,000 T cell genomes). Only in-frame clones appear in the TCRdb table, and some are missing; sequencing was by immunoSEQ multiplex PCR. The table has around 2,000,000 clones, 85% to 95% seen once; the top ten hold 0.13%. The sample is drawn from a study of shared clonotypes between healthy human individuals.

The TCR sequence derives from a man aged 18-30 years in good health. The V and J genes are TRBV6-1 and TRBJ1-4; TRBD1 is a possible D gene (5 bases). Sequencing was carried out using naive CD4+ T cells sorted from blood. Subset reported: CD45RA+ positively selected. CDR3 nucleotide sequence: TGTGCCAGCAGTGAGCCAGGGAACCCTGGGGAAAAACTGTTTTTT. Its protein is CASSEPGNPGEKLFF.